This T cell receptor (beta chain) was found in a study of CD8 T cells in ankylosing spondylitis. Findings and limits, study-wide: In peripheral blood, disease-linked CD8+ clones occurred at relatively low frequencies. Significant enrichment of disease-linked clones was reported in matched ankylosing spondylitis synovial fluid.

Quantitative 5'-RACE was performed with molecular barcodes, and it yielded the TCR beta libraries. TCRdb used MiXCR to reprocess the 5' RACE reads, holding one entry per CDR3 protein. The sample records around 140,000 distinct CDR3 sequences, 9.5% to 12% being singletons. The CDR3 sequence is 15 residues long. The germline gives CDR1 LGHDT, CDR2 YNNKEL (reference sequence). V was pared by 1 base and J by 0 bases, with 7 bases between. This clonotype was seen more than once but under ten times. Its antigen remains unknown. The sequencing sample was made of blood, either unsorted or a sorted T cell fraction (not recorded which). The receptor was derived from a female donor with ankylosing spondylitis or in good health (not recorded which). The genes are TRBV3-1 and TRBJ2-4, with D hard to call. The CDR3 loop reads CASSQGAIAKNIQYF. The CDR3 coding sequence is TGTGCCAGCAGCCAAGGGGCTATAGCCAAAAACATTCAGTACTTC.